This entry lists 4 T cell receptor beta chains sequenced from one sample in a study of T cell repertoires in cytomegalovirus infection. TCRdb processed the reads anew with MiXCR; each CDR3 protein has one entry. This repertoire shows about 68,000 distinct CDR3 sequences, around 21% found once; its top ten account for 60% to 80%. These receptors' antigens are unknown. The sample consisted of PBMCs, sequenced either directly or after in vitro stimulation (not recorded which). The receptors were gathered from a human donor in good health (CMV status not recorded). Some clones in this sample may be carry-over from other donors' samples.

In this sample, this clonotype turned up a few times. The rearrangement joins TRBV7-8 to TRBJ2-7; D call uncertain. The ends were cut back, 8 bases at V and 6 bases at J, with 11 bases in the middle. This CDR3 spans 11 amino acids. Germline CDR1 and CDR2: SGHVS and FQNEAQ. DNA of the CDR3: TGTGCCAGCTCGAAAGACTTCGAGCAGTACTTC. Residues: CASSKDFEQYF.

This chain uses TRBV9 with TRBJ2-6; a weak D match, TRBD2 (6 bases). V was pared by 4 bases and J by 0 bases, with 20 bases between. Germline loops: CDR1 SGDLS, CDR2 YYNGEE. This CDR3 spans 19 amino acids. This CDR3 is CASSPQGTLGGSGANVLTF. CDR3 coding DNA: TGTGCCAGCAGCCCCCAAGGGACGTTGGGGGGCTCTGGGGCCAACGTCCTGACTTTC.

This clonotype has ten or more counts. V is TRBV7-2 and J is TRBJ2-1; D is perhaps TRBD1 or TRBD2 (5 bases each). CDR3 length: 13 residues. The germline V and J ends were trimmed by 2 bases and 4 bases, with 6 bases remaining between them. The germline gives CDR1 SGHTA, CDR2 FQGNSA. The CDR3 sequence is CASSLWGYNEQFF. The CDR3 DNA follows: TGTGCCAGCAGCTTATGGGGGTACAATGAGCAGTTCTTC. Full variable domain (remainder filled in from reference TRBV7-2 and TRBJ2-1): GAGVSQSPSNKVTEKGKDVELRCDPISGHTALYWYRQSLGQGLEFLIYFQGNSAPDKSGLPSDRFSAERTGGSVSTLTIQRTQQEDSAVYLCASSLWGYNEQFFGPGTRLTVL.

The chain is built from TRBV27 and TRBJ1-2; D remains unclear. Per germline, CDR1 MNHEY and CDR2 SMNVEV (reference sequence). The V gene lost 5 bases and the J gene lost 9 bases, with 16 bases spanning the gap. CDR3 length: 13 residues. The CDR3 region is CASSPTMESSYTF. The CDR3 nucleotides are TGTGCCAGCAGTCCAACTATGGAGAGTAGCTACACCTTC.